The 10 T cell receptor beta chains in this list originate from one sample, sequenced in a study of T cells in localized non-small cell lung cancer. The repertoire was sequenced with immunoSEQ multiplex PCR; TCRdb's copy has only in-frame clones and lacks some. The table shows about 33,000 clones, with just over 85% occurring only once. The input for sequencing was peripheral blood, taken before any cancer treatment. The receptor set was obtained from a male donor at least 60 years old with stage III lung adenocarcinoma.

This chain uses TRBV30 with TRBJ2-7, with 8 bases lining up with TRBD1. Germline assignment: CDR1 GTSNPN and CDR2 SVGIG (reference sequence). The CDR3 has 15 amino acids. The V gene end was trimmed by 5 bases and the J gene end by 1 base; junction bases not matched to a gene: 10. The chain's CDR3 is CAWDTGQGPSYEQYF. The CDR3 nucleotides are TGTGCCTGGGATACCGGACAGGGCCCATCCTACGAGCAGTACTTC.

The DNA of the CDR3 is TGTGCCAGCAGTTTGTCCGGTCAGGGGTACAATGAGCAGTTCTTC. It encodes CASSLSGQGYNEQFF. J is TRBJ2-1 and V is TRBV6-5; weak D call: TRBD1 (6 bases). Germline V gene lookup returns CDR1 MNHEY and CDR2 SVGAGI. This CDR3 region has 15 residues. Deletions cut 4 bases from V and 4 bases from J, with 14 bases between.

The chain recombines TRBV5-4 with TRBJ2-7, with TRBD1 matching over 8 bases. The CDR3 extends over 14 amino acids. Germline V gene lookup returns CDR1 SGHNT and CDR2 YYREEE (reference sequence). J was trimmed by 7 bases and V by 1 base; bases with no gene match: 7. CDR3 coding DNA: TGTGCCAGCAGCTTGCGGAACAGGGGGAATGAGCAGTACTTC. It yields the protein CASSLRNRGNEQYF.

The gene calls are TRBV6-1 and TRBJ1-2; D is perhaps TRBD1 (6 bases). This CDR3 has 14 residues. The germline V gene has CDR1 MNHNS and CDR2 SASEGT. V lost 1 base, J lost 4 bases, and 10 bases lay in between. CDR3 loop: CASSEVAGVYGYTF. The CDR3 coding sequence is TGTGCCAGCAGTGAAGTAGCAGGGGTCTATGGCTACACCTTC.

This chain connects TRBV5-4 to TRBJ1-2; 7 nucleotides agree with TRBD1. Germline V gene lookup returns CDR1 SGHNT and CDR2 YYREEE (reference sequence). This CDR3 is built from 14 residues. J lost 5 bases, V lost 2 bases, and 6 bases had no gene match. The CDR3 DNA is TGTGCCAGCAGCTTTGAGACAGGGCCATATGGCTACACCTTC. Its protein is CASSFETGPYGYTF.

The chain uses TRBV29-1 and TRBJ1-1; D gene ambiguous. The CDR3 contains 12 residues. The germline V and J ends were trimmed by 6 bases and 1 base, with 9 bases remaining between them. Germline-derived CDR1 and CDR2 are SQVTM and ANQGSEA. CDR3 bases: TGCAGCGTGAGAAGTGGGAACACTGAAGCTTTCTTT. This sequence encodes CSVRSGNTEAFF.

This chain joins TRBV5-1 and TRBJ2-3; TRBD2 agrees at 12 bases. Trimming cost V 4 bases and J 5 bases; bases outside gene matches: 8. The V gene's germline CDR1 is SGHRS and CDR2 YFSETQ. The CDR3 runs to 16 residues. This CDR3 is CASSSLTSGGGDTQYF. The CDR3 nucleotides read TGCGCCAGCAGCAGTTTGACTAGCGGGGGTGGAGATACGCAGTATTTT. Full variable domain (rest looked up from reference TRBV5-1 and TRBJ2-3): KAGVTQTPRYLIKTRGQQVTLSCSPISGHRSVSWYQQTPGQGLQFLFEYFSETQRNKGNFPGRFSGRQFSNSRSEMNVSTLELGDSALYLCASSSLTSGGGDTQYFGPGTRLTVL.

This chain joins TRBV18 and TRBJ2-7; 7 positions match TRBD1. CDR1 is KGHSH and CDR2 is LQKENI in the germline V gene. This CDR3 comprises 15 residues. The trim removed 3 bases at V and 6 bases at J, leaving 11 bases unmatched. The CDR3 DNA reads TGTGCCAGCTCACCGGTCCCGGGACAGAGCCTCGAGCAGTACTTC. Its translation is CASSPVPGQSLEQYF.

The chain employs TRBV19 and TRBJ1-5, with 10 bases lining up with TRBD1. Germline V gives CDR1 LNHDA, CDR2 SQIVND (reference sequence). V dropped 6 bases and J dropped 0; count of bases not matched to a gene: 14. This CDR3 region has 19 residues. The CDR3 loop is CASSQFWDRGPYSNQPQHF. DNA for the CDR3: TGTGCCAGTAGCCAGTTTTGGGACAGGGGACCTTATAGCAATCAGCCCCAGCATTTT.

The gene calls are TRBV2 and TRBJ1-2, with 7 bases lining up with TRBD1. Unmatched junction bases numbered 7, after V lost 6 bases and J lost 3 bases. Germline CDR1 is SNHLY and CDR2 is FYNNEI. The CDR3 consists of 14 residues. CDR3 in amino acids: CASRLQGSDYGYTF. The CDR3 coding sequence is TGTGCCAGCAGGTTACAGGGGTCGGACTATGGCTACACCTTC.